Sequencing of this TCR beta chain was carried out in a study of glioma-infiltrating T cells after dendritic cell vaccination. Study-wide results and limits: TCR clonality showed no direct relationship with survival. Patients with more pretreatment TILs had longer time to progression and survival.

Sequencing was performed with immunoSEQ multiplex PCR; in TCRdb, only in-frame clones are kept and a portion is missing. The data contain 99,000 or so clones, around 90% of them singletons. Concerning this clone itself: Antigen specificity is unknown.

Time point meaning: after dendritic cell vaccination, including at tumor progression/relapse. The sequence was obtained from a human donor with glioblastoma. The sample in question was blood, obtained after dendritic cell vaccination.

CDR3 sequence reads: CASSENYLLNPEQFF. Here the CDR3 DNA reads TGTGCCAGCAGTGAAAACTACCTACTGAATCCTGAGCAGTTCTTC. The chain has TRBV6-1 and TRBJ2-1; D gene ambiguous. The CDR3 is made up of 15 amino acids. The V and J ends lost 2 bases and 9 bases respectively, with 17 bases between them. The V gene's germline CDR1 is MNHNS and CDR2 SASEGT.